A selection of T cell receptor beta chains follows, all from one sample in a study of blood T cell repertoires in COVID-19. Some clones are missing from TCRdb's copy, which holds only in-frame ones; the method was immunoSEQ multiplex PCR. The table includes more than 65,000 clones, about 85% detected once. The sequenced sample consisted of peripheral blood. The source is a man in his fifties or sixties with active or convalescent COVID-19. CDR3s include the opening cysteine and the closing phenylalanine or tryptophan. The D gene is left open where the match is weak. Clone size is not always given. Where it is, it says once, few, many or a class for expanded clones.

cdr3_nt	cdr3_aa	d_call	j_call	v_call	clone_size
TGTGCCAGCAGTGACGGACTCCCTAAGTCGAATGAGCAGTTCTTC	CASSDGLPKSNEQFF	.	TRBJ2-1	TRBV6-1	once
TGTGCCAGCAGTTCCCCCTTTACAGATCTCAATCAGCCCCAGCATTTT	CASSSPFTDLNQPQHF	.	TRBJ1-5	TRBV28	.
TGTGCCAGCAGCTTATTTGACAGCTACTCCTACGAGCAGTACTTC	CASSLFDSYSYEQYF	.	TRBJ2-7	TRBV7-3	.
TGTGCCAGCAGCCTGGCTACAGGGTCGAGGTCACCCCTCCACTTT	CASSLATGSRSPLHF	.	TRBJ1-6	TRBV7-3	.
TGTGCCAGTAGTCCTCAGGACATTTACTACAATGAGCAGTTCTTC	CASSPQDIYYNEQFF	.	TRBJ2-1	TRBV19	.
TGTGCCAGCAGCCTTTACCGGGGGGCTAGCACAGATACGCAGTATTTT	CASSLYRGASTDTQYF	.	TRBJ2-3	TRBV7-9	.
TGTGCCACCAGCAGAGAGGGAGGCTACGAGCAGTACTTC	CATSREGGYEQYF	.	TRBJ2-7	TRBV15	.
TGTGCCAGCAGCACCGGGACAGCTTACAATGAGCAGTTCTTC	CASSTGTAYNEQFF	TRBD1	TRBJ2-1	TRBV5-5	.
TGTGCCAGCAGCGTAGCTCAAGCGGGGTACACCGGGGAGCTGTTTTTT	CASSVAQAGYTGELFF	TRBD2	TRBJ2-2	TRBV9	.
TGTGCCAGCAGTGAAGCACGGCAGGGTAGGGGCTACACCTTC	CASSEARQGRGYTF	.	TRBJ1-2	TRBV6-1	.
TGCAGTGCTAGTAGGCAGGGGCGGAATCAGCCCCAGCATTTT	CSASRQGRNQPQHF	.	TRBJ1-5	TRBV20-1	.
TGTGCCAGCAGCTGGGGCTCTACAGCGGATACGCAGTATTTT	CASSWGSTADTQYF	.	TRBJ2-3	TRBV6-5	few
TGTGCCAGCAGCCAAGGAGGGCAGGGGCCGGATCAGCCCCAGCATTTT	CASSQGGQGPDQPQHF	.	TRBJ1-5	TRBV3-1/TRBV3-2	.
TGTGCCAGCAGCGTAGCAGTTGAGCAGTTCTTC	CASSVAVEQFF	.	TRBJ2-1	TRBV9	.
TGTGCCAGCAGCCCTTTCGACTTCTGGACAGTTAATTCACCCCTCCACTTT	CASSPFDFWTVNSPLHF	.	TRBJ1-6	TRBV9	few
TGCGCCAGCAGCCCCTCCTTGCAGGGTTATAATTCACCCCTCCACTTT	CASSPSLQGYNSPLHF	.	TRBJ1-6	TRBV4-3	.
TGTGCCAGCAGCTTGTACTCGGGACAGGGCAATCAGCCCCAGCATTTT	CASSLYSGQGNQPQHF	TRBD1	TRBJ1-5	TRBV7-8	.
TGTGCCAGCAGCCGCGGGACTAGCGGGGGATACGAGACCCAGTACTTC	CASSRGTSGGYETQYF	TRBD2	TRBJ2-5	TRBV14	once
TGTGCCAGCAGACGATATGGAGGGCAGGGAACTATCTCTGGAAACACCATATATTTT	CASRRYGGQGTISGNTIYF	.	TRBJ1-3	TRBV7-8	.
TGTGCCAGCAGCTACAGGGGGCTGGGTCAGCCCCAGCATTTT	CASSYRGLGQPQHF	TRBD1	TRBJ1-5	TRBV6-5	.
TGTGCCAGCAGCTCCGAAACTGGCACAGATACGCAGTATTTT	CASSSETGTDTQYF	.	TRBJ2-3	TRBV9	.
TGCAGTGCGAGTACTAGCGGGGCATACAATGAGCAGTTCTTC	CSASTSGAYNEQFF	TRBD2	TRBJ2-1	TRBV20-1	.
TGTGCCATCAGGTATTCCGACATTTACAATGAGCAGTTCTTC	CAIRYSDIYNEQFF	.	TRBJ2-1	TRBV10-3	.
TGTGCCAGCCTTAAACCAGGGTTGAGTGAAAAACTGTTTTTT	CASLKPGLSEKLFF	.	TRBJ1-4	TRBV21-1	.
TGTGCCAGCAGTTTAGTCGTCACAGATACGCAGTATTTT	CASSLVVTDTQYF	.	TRBJ2-3	TRBV27	.
TGCGCCAGCAGCTTGGAGGCAGGGCGGGAGACCCAGTACTTC	CASSLEAGRETQYF	.	TRBJ2-5	TRBV5-1	.
TGTGCCACCAGTGATTTCGGACAGGAGGAGAGCAATCAGCCCCAGCATTTT	CATSDFGQEESNQPQHF	TRBD1	TRBJ1-5	TRBV24-1	.
TGTGCCAGCAAGACGCAGACAGGGTCGGATGGCTACACCTTC	CASKTQTGSDGYTF	TRBD1	TRBJ1-2	TRBV6-4	.
TGTGCCAGCAGCACAATAGGAACAGGGGTACGCGGCTACACCTTC	CASSTIGTGVRGYTF	TRBD1	TRBJ1-2	TRBV4-2	.
TGTGCCAGCACGACAGGGTCCTACGAGCAGTACTTC	CASTTGSYEQYF	TRBD1	TRBJ2-7	TRBV6-9	.
TGTGCCAGCTCCGGGACAGGGTCGACCCAGTACTTC	CASSGTGSTQYF	TRBD1	TRBJ2-5	TRBV12-3/TRBV12-4	.
TGTGCCAGCAGCTCGCCCGAGTTTAGAACAGGGGTGGGCACCGGGGAGCTGTTTTTT	CASSSPEFRTGVGTGELFF	TRBD1	TRBJ2-2	TRBV7-2	.
TGTGCCAGCAGCCAAGTCGGCGGGGCCAGCAATTCACCCCTCCACTTT	CASSQVGGASNSPLHF	.	TRBJ1-6	TRBV14	few
TGTGCCAGCAGTTACTCGTCAGTGCCCTATGGCTACACCTTC	CASSYSSVPYGYTF	.	TRBJ1-2	TRBV6-2/TRBV6-3	.
TGTGCCAGCAGCAAAGAGAGCGGGGGGGCTACTGAGCAGTTCTTC	CASSKESGGATEQFF	.	TRBJ2-1	TRBV21-1	once
TGTGCCAGCAGCTGGACAGGGAGCTCTGGAAACACCATATATTTT	CASSWTGSSGNTIYF	TRBD1	TRBJ1-3	TRBV7-8	.
TGTGCCAGCAGCTACTCAGCGGGAGGGCTTTACTTC	CASSYSAGGLYF	TRBD2	TRBJ2-7	TRBV14	.
TGTGCCAGCAGCCAAGATGAGGGCCCAAATCAGCCCCAGCATTTT	CASSQDEGPNQPQHF	.	TRBJ1-5	TRBV14	.
TGTGCCATCAGCGACAGGGTCATGTCTGGAAACACCATATATTTT	CAISDRVMSGNTIYF	TRBD1	TRBJ1-3	TRBV10-3	.
TGTGCCATCAGGACAGGGGTAGAAGGGAACACTGAAGCTTTCTTT	CAIRTGVEGNTEAFF	TRBD1	TRBJ1-1	TRBV10-3	.
TGTGCCAGTACCCAAGGGGGTTCGGGCAATCAGCCCCAGCATTTT	CASTQGGSGNQPQHF	.	TRBJ1-5	TRBV19	few